Ten or more counts support the clone carrying this T cell receptor (beta chain). The sample originates from a study of T cells in Graves' hyperthyroidism and ophthalmopathy. This CDR3 contains 16 residues. V dropped 4 bases and J dropped 0; count of bases not matched to a gene: 4. Germline CDR1 LGHDT, CDR2 YNNKEL (reference sequence). From 10 ml of fresh peripheral blood, PBMCs were isolated. RNA transcripts gave rise to amplified TCR beta CDR3 regions. First-round RT-PCR with HTBI primers amplified the TCR CDR3 region. TCRdb re-derived calls from the multiplex PCR reads in MiXCR, one entry per CDR3 protein. In the table there are more than 350,000 distinct CDR3 sequences, roughly 15% of which are singletons.

This TCR came from a woman in her sixties or seventies with Graves' ophthalmopathy. Input material: blood. The chain uses TRBV3-1 and TRBJ2-2; 8 nucleotides line up with TRBD2. CDR3 amino acids: CASSPYGGANTGELFF. The CDR3 DNA reads as TGTGCCAGCAGCCCATACGGGGGGGCGAACACCGGGGAGCTGTTTTTT. Full variable domain (remainder filled in from reference TRBV3-1 and TRBJ2-2): DTAVSQTPKYLVTQMGNDKSIKCEQNLGHDTMYWYKQDSKKFLKIMFSYNNKELIINETVPNRFSPKSPDKAHLNLHINSLELGDSAVYFCASSPYGGANTGELFFGEGSRLTVL.